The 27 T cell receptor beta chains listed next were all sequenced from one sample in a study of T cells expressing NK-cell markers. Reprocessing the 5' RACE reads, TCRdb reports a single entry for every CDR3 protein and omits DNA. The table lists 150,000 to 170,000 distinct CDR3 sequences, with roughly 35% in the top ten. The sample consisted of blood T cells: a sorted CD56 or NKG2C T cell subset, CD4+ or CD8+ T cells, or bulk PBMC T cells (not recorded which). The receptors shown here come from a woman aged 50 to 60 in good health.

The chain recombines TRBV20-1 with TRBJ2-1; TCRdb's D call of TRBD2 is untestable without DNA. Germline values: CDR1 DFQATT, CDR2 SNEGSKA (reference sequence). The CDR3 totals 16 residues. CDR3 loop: CSASSTSGPTYNEQFF.

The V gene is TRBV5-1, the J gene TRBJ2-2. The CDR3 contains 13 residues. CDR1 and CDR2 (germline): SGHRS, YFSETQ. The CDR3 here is CASQDGNTGELFF.

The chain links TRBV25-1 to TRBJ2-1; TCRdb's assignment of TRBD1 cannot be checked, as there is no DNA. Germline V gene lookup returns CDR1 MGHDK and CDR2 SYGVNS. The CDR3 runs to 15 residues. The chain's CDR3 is CATGRQGTYYNEQFF.

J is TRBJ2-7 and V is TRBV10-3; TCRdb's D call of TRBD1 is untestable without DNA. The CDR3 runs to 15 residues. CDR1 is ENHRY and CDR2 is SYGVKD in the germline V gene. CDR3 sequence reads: CAISASGGDLYEQYF.

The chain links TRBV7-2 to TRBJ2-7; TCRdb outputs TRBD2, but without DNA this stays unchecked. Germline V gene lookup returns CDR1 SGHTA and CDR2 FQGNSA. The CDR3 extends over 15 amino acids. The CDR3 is CASSLSFSSGSEQYF.

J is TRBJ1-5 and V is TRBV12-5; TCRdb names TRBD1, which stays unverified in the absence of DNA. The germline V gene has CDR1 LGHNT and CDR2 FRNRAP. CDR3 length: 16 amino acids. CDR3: CASGFKGGYSNQPQHF.

The CDR3: CASRLSGANYGYTF. V and J are TRBV27 and TRBJ1-2; checking the TCRdb D call of TRBD1 is not possible without DNA. Germline CDR1 and CDR2: MNHEY and SMNVEV (reference sequence). This CDR3 spans 14 amino acids.

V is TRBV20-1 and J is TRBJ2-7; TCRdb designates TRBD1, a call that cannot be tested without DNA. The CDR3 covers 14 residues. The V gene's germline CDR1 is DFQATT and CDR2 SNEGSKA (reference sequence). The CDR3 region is CSARDQDNLDEQYF.

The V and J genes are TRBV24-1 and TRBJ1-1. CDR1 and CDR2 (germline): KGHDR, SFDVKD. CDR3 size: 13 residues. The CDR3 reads CATKKDLGGVAFF.

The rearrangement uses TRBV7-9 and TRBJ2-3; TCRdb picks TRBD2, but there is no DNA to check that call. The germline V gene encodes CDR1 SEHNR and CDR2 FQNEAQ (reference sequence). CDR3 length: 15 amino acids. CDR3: CASSWEHDRTDTQYF. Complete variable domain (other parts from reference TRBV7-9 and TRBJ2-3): DTGVSQNPRHKITKRGQNVTFRCDPISEHNRLYWYRQTLGQGPEFLTYFQNEAQLEKSRLLSDRFSAERPKGSFSTLEIQRTEQGDSAMYLCASSWEHDRTDTQYFGPGTRLTVL.

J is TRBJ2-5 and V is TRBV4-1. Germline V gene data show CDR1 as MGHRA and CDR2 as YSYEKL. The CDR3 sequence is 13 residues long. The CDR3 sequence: CASSQGLLQTQYF.

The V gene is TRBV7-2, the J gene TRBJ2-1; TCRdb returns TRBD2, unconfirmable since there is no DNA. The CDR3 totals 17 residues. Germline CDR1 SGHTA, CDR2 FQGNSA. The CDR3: CASSLFGGLVPSNEQFF.

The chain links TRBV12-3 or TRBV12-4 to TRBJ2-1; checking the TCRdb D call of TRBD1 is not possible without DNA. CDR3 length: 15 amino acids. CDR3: CASSPQGLLYNEQFF.

CDR3 amino acids: CASRPYGNEQFF. The chain couples TRBV11-3 to TRBJ2-1. Germline CDR1 SGHNT, CDR2 YENEEA. The CDR3 length is 12 residues.

CDR3 sequence: CAAGTATGELFF. The chain employs TRBV10-3 and TRBJ2-2; with no DNA, the TCRdb D assignment of TRBD2 cannot be verified. Per germline, CDR1 ENHRY and CDR2 SYGVKD. This CDR3 is 12 amino acids long.

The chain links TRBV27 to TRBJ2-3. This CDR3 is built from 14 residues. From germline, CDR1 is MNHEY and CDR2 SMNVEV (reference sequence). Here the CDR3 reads CASKQLVHGDTQYF.

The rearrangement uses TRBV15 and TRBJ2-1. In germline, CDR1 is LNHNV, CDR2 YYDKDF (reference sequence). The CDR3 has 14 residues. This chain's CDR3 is CATSRTSSYNEQFF.

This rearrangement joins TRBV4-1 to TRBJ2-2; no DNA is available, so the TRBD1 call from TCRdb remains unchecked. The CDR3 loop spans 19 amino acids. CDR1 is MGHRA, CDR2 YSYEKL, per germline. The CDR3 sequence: CASSHPGRTGSGASGELFF.

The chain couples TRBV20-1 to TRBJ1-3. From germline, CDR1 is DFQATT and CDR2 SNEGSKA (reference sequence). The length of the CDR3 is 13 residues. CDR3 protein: CSARTYSGNTIYF.

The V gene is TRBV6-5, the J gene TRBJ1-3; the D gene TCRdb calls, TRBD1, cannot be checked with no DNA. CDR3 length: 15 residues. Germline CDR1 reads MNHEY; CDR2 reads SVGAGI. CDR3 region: CASSSIATGVNTIYF.

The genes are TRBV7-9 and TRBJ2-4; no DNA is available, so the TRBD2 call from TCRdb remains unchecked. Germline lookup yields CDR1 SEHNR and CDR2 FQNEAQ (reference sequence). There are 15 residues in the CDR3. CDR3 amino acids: CASSLAGLGKNIQYF.

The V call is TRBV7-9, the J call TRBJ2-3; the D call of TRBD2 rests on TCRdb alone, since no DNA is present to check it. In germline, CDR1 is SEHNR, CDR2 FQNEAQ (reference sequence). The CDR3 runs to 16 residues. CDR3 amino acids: CASSPVLAGDGDTQYF.

The CDR3 loop reads CASSLAGGRDQPQHF. The rearrangement joins TRBV11-2 to TRBJ1-5; as DNA is missing, the TRBD1 call by TCRdb cannot be tested. There are 15 residues in the CDR3. Germline V gene lookup returns CDR1 SGHAT and CDR2 FQNNGV.

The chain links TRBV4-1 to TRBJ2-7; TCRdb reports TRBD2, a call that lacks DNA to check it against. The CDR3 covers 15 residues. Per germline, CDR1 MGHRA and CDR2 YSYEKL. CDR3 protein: CASSHRTSGSYEQYF.

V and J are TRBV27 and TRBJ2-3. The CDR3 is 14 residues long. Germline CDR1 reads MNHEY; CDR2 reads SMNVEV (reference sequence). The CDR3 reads CASSFGASTDTQYF.

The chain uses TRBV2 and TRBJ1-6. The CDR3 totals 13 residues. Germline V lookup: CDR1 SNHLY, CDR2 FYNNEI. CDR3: CASTRSYNSPLHF. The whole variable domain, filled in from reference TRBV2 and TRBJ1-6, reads EPEVTQTPSHQVTQMGQEVILRCVPISNHLYFYWYRQILGQKVEFLVSFYNNEISEKSEIFDDQFSVERPDGSNFTLKIRSTKLEDSAMYFCASTRSYNSPLHFGNGTRLTVT.

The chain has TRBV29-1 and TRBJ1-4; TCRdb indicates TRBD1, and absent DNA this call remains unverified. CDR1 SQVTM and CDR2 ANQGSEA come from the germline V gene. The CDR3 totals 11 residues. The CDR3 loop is CSVVGVEKLFF.